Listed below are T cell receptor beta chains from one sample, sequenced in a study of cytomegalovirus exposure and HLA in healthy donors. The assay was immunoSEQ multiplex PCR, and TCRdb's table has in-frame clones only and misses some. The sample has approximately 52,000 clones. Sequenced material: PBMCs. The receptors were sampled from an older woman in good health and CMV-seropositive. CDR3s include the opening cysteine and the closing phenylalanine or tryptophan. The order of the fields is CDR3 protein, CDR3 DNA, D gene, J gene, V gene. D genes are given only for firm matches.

CDR3: CSFLSGANVLTF
DNA: TGCAGCTTCCTATCTGGGGCCAACGTCCTGACTTTC
D: .
J: TRBJ2-6
V: TRBV29-1

CDR3: CASSYQDSPNQPQHF
DNA: TGTGCCAGCAGTTACCAGGACAGCCCCAATCAGCCCCAGCATTTT
D: .
J: TRBJ1-5
V: TRBV6-6

CDR3: CATTRDYGYTF
DNA: TGTGCCACCACTAGGGACTATGGCTACACCTTC
D: .
J: TRBJ1-2
V: TRBV7-9

CDR3: CAIREGDSPNTEAFF
DNA: TGTGCCATCAGGGAAGGGGACAGCCCGAACACTGAAGCTTTCTTT
D: TRBD1
J: TRBJ1-1
V: TRBV10-3

CDR3: CASSIAAGMTNTEAFF
DNA: TGTGCCAGTAGTATCGCCGCAGGTATGACGAACACTGAAGCTTTCTTT
D: .
J: TRBJ1-1
V: TRBV19

CDR3: CASSLDAPDPSAYEQYF
DNA: TGCGCCAGCAGCTTGGACGCCCCAGACCCGAGCGCCTACGAGCAGTACTTC
D: .
J: TRBJ2-7
V: TRBV5-1

CDR3: CASSLVQGGKNIQYF
DNA: TGTGCCAGCAGCTTAGTTCAGGGAGGCAAAAACATTCAGTACTTC
D: .
J: TRBJ2-4
V: TRBV11-3

CDR3: CAISENRGEGTEAFF
DNA: TGTGCCATCAGTGAAAACAGGGGGGAGGGCACTGAAGCTTTCTTT
D: TRBD1
J: TRBJ1-1
V: TRBV10-3

CDR3: CASSLQGAFDEKLFF
DNA: TGTGCCAGCAGCCTACAGGGGGCATTCGATGAAAAACTGTTTTTT
D: TRBD1
J: TRBJ1-4
V: TRBV6-5

CDR3: CASSPPVKGGYGYTF
DNA: TGTGCCAGCTCACCACCGGTAAAGGGGGGGTATGGCTACACCTTC
D: .
J: TRBJ1-2
V: TRBV18

CDR3: CASSRLGGGANEQFF
DNA: TGTGCCAGCAGTCGGCTGGGCGGGGGGGCAAATGAGCAGTTCTTC
D: TRBD2
J: TRBJ2-1
V: TRBV6-5

CDR3: CASSGENLYEQYF
DNA: TGTGCCAGTAGTGGGGAGAACCTGTACGAGCAGTACTTC
D: .
J: TRBJ2-7
V: TRBV19

CDR3: CASSLSDGTGSYGYTF
DNA: TGTGCCAGCAGCCTCTCCGATGGGACAGGGAGCTATGGCTACACCTTC
D: TRBD1
J: TRBJ1-2
V: TRBV7-9

CDR3: CAPQGTANTGELFF
DNA: TGTGCCCCACAGGGAACAGCGAACACCGGGGAGCTGTTTTTT
D: .
J: TRBJ2-2
V: TRBV7-5

CDR3: CASGLTGGNQPQHF
DNA: TGCGCCAGCGGGCTGACAGGGGGGAATCAGCCCCAGCATTTT
D: TRBD1
J: TRBJ1-5
V: TRBV10-2

CDR3: CASIWRVFGSYNSPLHF
DNA: TGTGCCAGCATCTGGCGGGTGTTTGGCTCCTATAATTCACCCCTCCACTTT
D: .
J: TRBJ1-6
V: TRBV6-4

CDR3: CASTLTSNTEAFF
DNA: TGTGCCAGCACCTTAACATCGAACACTGAAGCTTTCTTT
D: .
J: TRBJ1-1
V: TRBV6-1

CDR3: CASSLAVASGELFF
DNA: TGTGCCAGCAGCTTGGCCGTGGCCTCCGGGGAGCTGTTTTTT
D: .
J: TRBJ2-2
V: TRBV5-8

CDR3: CASSLSGDYNEQFF
DNA: TGTGCCAGCAGCTTAAGCGGGGACTACAATGAGCAGTTCTTC
D: TRBD2
J: TRBJ2-1
V: TRBV7-6

CDR3: CASSIGASGQETQYF
DNA: TGTGCCAGTAGTATAGGGGCTAGCGGCCAAGAGACCCAGTACTTC
D: TRBD2
J: TRBJ2-5
V: TRBV19

CDR3: CAIARTSGSGGDNEQFF
DNA: TGTGCCATCGCCCGGACTAGCGGGTCGGGCGGCGACAATGAGCAGTTCTTC
D: TRBD2
J: TRBJ2-1
V: TRBV19

CDR3: CASSQDRVGTEAFF
DNA: TGTGCCAGCAGCCAAGACAGGGTGGGCACTGAAGCTTTCTTT
D: TRBD1
J: TRBJ1-1
V: TRBV7-8

CDR3: CAISESGQGVGKLFF
DNA: TGTGCCATCAGTGAGTCGGGACAGGGTGTCGGAAAACTGTTTTTT
D: TRBD1
J: TRBJ1-4
V: TRBV10-3

CDR3: CASSRAEFSEQYF
DNA: TGTGCCAGCTCACGGGCCGAATTTAGCGAGCAGTACTTC
D: .
J: TRBJ2-7
V: TRBV18

CDR3: CASSQGGTGNEKLFF
DNA: TGCGCCAGCAGCCAAGGGGGGACAGGGAACGAAAAACTGTTTTTT
D: TRBD1
J: TRBJ1-4
V: TRBV4-3

CDR3: CSSTGTGNSDTQYF
DNA: TGCAGCTCGACCGGGACAGGGAATTCCGATACGCAGTATTTT
D: TRBD1
J: TRBJ2-3
V: TRBV29-1

CDR3: CASLPGTGIETQYF
DNA: TGTGCCAGCTTACCCGGGACAGGGATAGAGACCCAGTACTTC
D: TRBD1
J: TRBJ2-5
V: TRBV18

CDR3: CASSSFSYNSPLHF
DNA: TGTGCCAGCAGTTCTTTTTCCTATAATTCACCCCTCCACTTT
D: .
J: TRBJ1-6
V: TRBV28

CDR3: CASRFTGVDSHEQFF
DNA: TGTGCCAGCAGATTCACAGGGGTTGACTCCCATGAGCAGTTCTTC
D: TRBD1
J: TRBJ2-1
V: TRBV6-5

CDR3: CASSLASGKHEQSF
DNA: TGCGCCAGCAGCTTAGCGTCGGGTAAGCACGAGCAGTCCTTC
D: .
J: TRBJ2-7
V: TRBV5-1

CDR3: CASSPTSGGSNEQFF
DNA: TGCGCCAGCAGCCCCACTAGCGGGGGGTCTAACGAGCAGTTCTTC
D: TRBD2
J: TRBJ2-1
V: TRBV4-1

CDR3: CASSSRRAPDNEQFF
DNA: TGCGCCAGCAGCTCCCGCAGGGCCCCCGACAATGAGCAGTTCTTC
D: .
J: TRBJ2-1
V: TRBV5-1

CDR3: CASSQDPAGVGNSPLHF
DNA: TGCGCCAGCAGCCAAGATCCGGCCGGGGTTGGTAATTCACCCCTCCACTTT
D: .
J: TRBJ1-6
V: TRBV4-3

CDR3: CASRPRRGYTF
DNA: TGTGCCAGCAGGCCCAGAAGAGGCTACACCTTC
D: .
J: TRBJ1-2
V: TRBV28

CDR3: CASGGAKNEQFF
DNA: TGTGCCAGCGGGGGGGCCAAAAATGAGCAGTTCTTC
D: .
J: TRBJ2-1
V: TRBV6-5

CDR3: CASSPGQGVNEQFF
DNA: TGTGCCAGCTCACCGGGACAGGGGGTGAATGAGCAGTTCTTC
D: TRBD1
J: TRBJ2-1
V: TRBV18

CDR3: CASSLMTGSYEQYF
DNA: TGCGCCAGCAGCCTCATGACAGGATCCTACGAGCAGTACTTC
D: .
J: TRBJ2-7
V: TRBV5-1

CDR3: CASSPGEGGVDTQYF
DNA: TGTGCCAGCAGTCCAGGGGAGGGAGGTGTTGATACGCAGTATTTT
D: .
J: TRBJ2-3
V: TRBV2

CDR3: CASSQGASNYGYTF
DNA: TGTGCCAGCTCGCAGGGGGCCTCTAACTATGGCTACACCTTC
D: TRBD1
J: TRBJ1-2
V: TRBV18

CDR3: CASSIWLAGVTHDTQYF
DNA: TGTGCCAGTAGTATCTGGCTAGCGGGGGTGACACATGATACGCAGTATTTT
D: TRBD2
J: TRBJ2-3
V: TRBV19

CDR3: CASSYDSKNYGYTF
DNA: TGTGCCAGCAGTTACGACAGCAAAAACTATGGCTACACCTTC
D: .
J: TRBJ1-2
V: TRBV6-5